Presented here are 32 T cell receptor beta chains from one specimen sequenced in a study of blood T cell repertoires in COVID-19. Using immunoSEQ multiplex PCR, the repertoire was profiled, and TCRdb retains in-frame clones only, with some absent. The data hold about 88,000 clones, with roughly 90% observed a single time. The sequencing sample was made of peripheral blood. Receptors were obtained from a man in his sixties with acute or convalescent COVID-19.

The chain carries TRBV19 and TRBJ2-2; tentative D call: TRBD1 (7 bases). V was trimmed by 2 bases and J by 8 bases, leaving 18 bases between them. Germline assignment: CDR1 LNHDA and CDR2 SQIVND (reference sequence). CDR3 length equals 16 residues. The CDR3 region is CASSISKTGRLGELFF. The DNA of the CDR3 is TGTGCCAGTAGTATAAGTAAGACAGGGAGGTTAGGGGAGCTGTTTTTT. The whole variable domain, filled in from reference TRBV19 and TRBJ2-2, reads DGGITQSPKYLFRKEGQNVTLSCEQNLNHDAMYWYRQDPGQGLRLIYYSQIVNDFQKGDIAEGYSVSREKKESFPLTVTSAQKNPTAFYLCASSISKTGRLGELFFGEGSRLTVL.

This chain uses TRBV19 with TRBJ2-2; 11 nucleotides match TRBD1. This CDR3 contains 17 residues. Germline V CDR1 and CDR2: LNHDA, SQIVND (reference sequence). V lost 1 base to trimming and J lost 0 bases; unmatched junction nucleotides: 1. The CDR3 coding sequence is TGTGCCAGTAGTATAGGGACAGGGGGCCCGAACACCGGGGAGCTGTTTTTT. Translated, it gives CASSIGTGGPNTGELFF.

Only a few counts were recorded for this clone. This chain links TRBV2 with TRBJ2-3, with D perhaps matching TRBD1 (5 bases). V shed 2 bases and J shed 1 base, with 7 bases lying between them. The CDR3 extends over 14 amino acids. Germline CDR1 reads SNHLY; CDR2 reads FYNNEI. As DNA, the CDR3 is TGTGCCAGCAGTGAACAGGGCGGCACAGATACGCAGTATTTT. This gives the protein CASSEQGGTDTQYF. Full variable domain (rest looked up from reference TRBV2 and TRBJ2-3): EPEVTQTPSHQVTQMGQEVILRCVPISNHLYFYWYRQILGQKVEFLVSFYNNEISEKSEIFDDQFSVERPDGSNFTLKIRSTKLEDSAMYFCASSEQGGTDTQYFGPGTRLTVL.

This chain joins TRBV7-9 and TRBJ2-7; D perhaps matches TRBD1 (7 bases). CDR1 and CDR2 (germline): SEHNR, FQNEAQ (reference sequence). This CDR3 is 16 amino acids long. Trimming shortened V by 5 bases and J by 0 bases, and 17 bases separated the two germline ends. The CDR3 sequence: CASSPTRRDSSYEQYF. CDR3 in DNA: TGTGCCAGCAGCCCCACAAGGCGGGACAGCTCCTACGAGCAGTACTTC.

The V gene is TRBV3-1 (or the pseudogene TRBV3-2), the J gene TRBJ1-5, with 8 bases matching TRBD1. The CDR3 loop spans 14 amino acids. Germline values: CDR1 LGHDT, CDR2 YNNKEL (reference sequence). The junction had 5 bases not matched to a gene; V was cut back by 1 base and J by 9 bases. The CDR3 region has the DNA TGTGCCAGCAGCCAAGGACAGGGGAGCGTGCCCCAGCATTTT. Amino acids: CASSQGQGSVPQHF.

The CDR3 spells CASSPDDAREQPQHF. CDR3 in DNA: TGTGCCAGCTCACCAGATGATGCCAGGGAACAGCCCCAGCATTTT. The V gene is TRBV18, the J gene TRBJ1-5; tentatively, D is TRBD1 (5 bases). The CDR3 has 15 residues. Trimming took 2 bases from V and 7 from J, leaving 15 bases between them. The germline CDR1 and CDR2 sequences are KGHSH and LQKENI.

This clone occurred once. This chain connects TRBV12-3 or TRBV12-4 to TRBJ2-7, with 7 bases identical to TRBD1. J was trimmed by 6 bases and V by 6 bases; bases with no gene match: 8. This CDR3 has 13 residues. CDR3 DNA: TGTGCCAGCAGCCAAACAGGGGCTGGCGAGCAGTACTTC. It specifies CASSQTGAGEQYF.

This chain connects TRBV25-1 to TRBJ2-3; the D gene is possibly TRBD1 (5 bases). CDR3 length: 17 amino acids. The V end lost 7 bases, the J end lost 4 bases, and 24 bases lay between the germline ends. Per the germline V gene, CDR1 is MGHDK and CDR2 is SYGVNS. CDR3: CASKGVQGELLADTQYF. CDR3 in DNA: TGTGCCAGCAAGGGTGTGCAAGGGGAATTGTTAGCAGATACGCAGTATTTT.

V is TRBV6-5 and J is TRBJ1-2; 7 nucleotides line up with TRBD1. J was trimmed by 1 base and V by 5 bases; bases with no gene match: 1. There are 13 residues in the CDR3. Germline V gives CDR1 MNHEY, CDR2 SVGAGI. CDR3 sequence: CASSRDSNYGYTF. CDR3 bases: TGTGCCAGCAGTCGGGACAGTAACTATGGCTACACCTTC.

This chain joins TRBV11-1 and TRBJ1-1; D gene unclear. V lost 3 bases and J 0 bases, leaving 5 bases between the germline ends. Looked up from germline, CDR1 is SGHAT and CDR2 is FQDESV (reference sequence). The CDR3 consists of 13 residues. The DNA for the CDR3 is TGTGCCAGCAGCTTGGACTTGAACACTGAAGCTTTCTTT. Amino acids: CASSLDLNTEAFF.

V is TRBV6-2 or TRBV6-3 and J is TRBJ1-5; no reliable D call. Germline CDR1 and CDR2: MNHEY and SVGEGT. The CDR3 spans 14 residues. V dropped 6 bases and J dropped 2 bases, with 11 bases sitting between them. For the CDR3, the DNA is TGTGCCAGCAGCCAACTCGGAGGCAATCAGCCCCAGCATTTT. Its protein is CASSQLGGNQPQHF.

This clone came up once. V is TRBV28 and J is TRBJ1-6, with D perhaps TRBD1 (6 bases). This CDR3 comprises 19 residues. Trimming shortened V by 4 bases and J by 5 bases, and 24 bases separated the two germline ends. Germline CDR1 is MDHEN and CDR2 is SYDVKM. CDR3 DNA: TGTGCCAGCAGTTCCGAACAGGGATTCTCCATCCTTAATAATTCACCCCTCCACTTT. Its protein product is CASSSEQGFSILNNSPLHF.

The chain employs TRBV28 and TRBJ1-2, with D maybe TRBD1 (6 bases). This CDR3 region has 15 residues. Germline V lookup: CDR1 MDHEN, CDR2 SYDVKM. Trimming removed 2 bases at V and 3 bases at J, with 13 bases between. The DNA of the CDR3 is TGTGCCAGCAGTTTAATTCAGGCAGGGGACTATGGCTACACCTTC. It specifies CASSLIQAGDYGYTF.

This clone was seen only once. V usage is TRBV21-1 and J usage is TRBJ2-7; the D call in the table, TRBD1, was not verified against the DNA. TRBV21-1 is noted as a pseudogene. This CDR3 has 15 amino acids. The CDR3 loop is CASSKFCQVSYEQYF. DNA for the CDR3: TGTGCCAGCAGCAAATTCTGCCAGGTCTCCTACGAGCAGTACTTC.

This chain joins TRBV18 and TRBJ2-3, with a possible D match to TRBD2 (5 bases). CDR1 KGHSH and CDR2 LQKENI come from the germline V gene. Trimming removed 4 bases from V and 0 bases from J, with 11 bases in between. The CDR3 loop spans 15 amino acids. DNA for the CDR3: TGTGCCAGCTCACGAGGAGCGGATAGCACAGATACGCAGTATTTT. Its protein is CASSRGADSTDTQYF.

The J gene is TRBJ2-3, the V gene TRBV23-1, with D possibly being TRBD1 (6 bases). TRBV23-1 is placed among ORFs of uncertain function. CDR3 size: 17 residues. V shed 3 bases and J shed 1 base, with 17 bases lying between them. The CDR3, as DNA: TGCGCCAGCAGTCACTCAAAGGGGGACCCCTGCACAGATACGCAGTATTTT. As protein: CASSHSKGDPCTDTQYF.

A single count supports this clone. This chain uses TRBV4-3 with TRBJ2-7; 8 nucleotides align to TRBD1. This CDR3 contains 16 residues. The germline gives CDR1 LGHNA, CDR2 YSLEER. The V segment lost 2 bases and the J segment 5 bases; nucleotides outside the gene matches: 11. Written as DNA, the CDR3 is TGCGCCAGCAGCCAATTCTACCTGGACAGGGCCAACGAGCAGTACTTC. This encodes CASSQFYLDRANEQYF.

This chain uses TRBV28 with TRBJ1-2; D is ambiguous. Between the trimmed V and J ends, which lost 1 base and 4 bases, there was a span of 10 bases. There are 14 residues in the CDR3. Germline V CDR1 and CDR2: MDHEN, SYDVKM. The CDR3 DNA follows: TGTGCCAGCAGTTTATTGTCCACAATCTATGGCTACACCTTC. It translates to CASSLLSTIYGYTF.

This chain uses TRBV18 with TRBJ1-4; D possibly corresponds to TRBD1 (6 bases). CDR3 size: 16 residues. The V gene's germline CDR1 is KGHSH and CDR2 LQKENI. V lost 3 bases and J 7 bases, leaving 18 bases between the germline ends. CDR3 DNA: TGTGCCAGCTCACCTACTACACAGGGTTCGGGTGAAAAACTGTTTTTT. This gives the protein CASSPTTQGSGEKLFF.

This clone appeared a single time. V gene TRBV7-3 combines with J gene TRBJ2-3; maybe TRBD1 (6 bases). Trimming took off 6 bases at V and 2 bases at J, with 12 bases between the two ends. The CDR3 runs 14 residues. The germline gives CDR1 SGHTA, CDR2 FQGTGA. CDR3 sequence (DNA): TGTGCCAGCAGTCCGGGACACAACACAGATACGCAGTATTTT. Its protein product is CASSPGHNTDTQYF.

Concerning this clone: It is unclear where the CDR3 begins or ends on the DNA, so no DNA is shown, and the CDR3 is as TCRdb lists it. The J gene is TRBJ2-2, the V gene TRBV5-4; whether TRBD2, the table's D call, matches the DNA was not checked. The CDR3 is 17 residues long, counting both termini. Germline V CDR1 and CDR2: SGHNT, YYREEE (reference sequence). The CDR3 reads CASSLGGEGLRAGELFF.

The V call is TRBV5-6, the J call TRBJ2-4, with 8 bases fitting TRBD2. Unmatched junction bases numbered 9, after V lost 4 bases and J lost 0 bases. This CDR3 is built from 17 residues. Germline CDR1 and CDR2: SGHDT and YYEEEE. CDR3 sequence reads: CASSARGGGLAKNIQYF. In DNA form, the CDR3 reads TGTGCCAGCAGCGCTCGGGGCGGGGGGCTAGCCAAAAACATTCAGTACTTC.

The chain recombines TRBV9 with TRBJ1-4; TRBD1 is a possible D gene (6 bases). The V gene's germline CDR1 is SGDLS and CDR2 YYNGEE. This CDR3 has 14 residues. V was trimmed by 4 bases and J by 7 bases, leaving 14 bases between them. The CDR3 reads CASSPGQWGEKLFF. CDR3 nucleotides: TGTGCCAGCAGCCCAGGACAGTGGGGTGAAAAACTGTTTTTT.

This chain uses TRBV5-1 with TRBJ2-7; 7 nucleotides match TRBD1. V lost 4 bases, J lost 0 bases, and 7 bases stayed unmatched. The CDR3 consists of 15 residues. Per the germline V gene, CDR1 is SGHRS and CDR2 is YFSETQ. Here the CDR3 DNA reads TGCGCCAGCAGCGTGGGGGACAGCACCTCCTACGAGCAGTACTTC. Translating it yields CASSVGDSTSYEQYF. Full variable domain (rest looked up from reference TRBV5-1 and TRBJ2-7): KAGVTQTPRYLIKTRGQQVTLSCSPISGHRSVSWYQQTPGQGLQFLFEYFSETQRNKGNFPGRFSGRQFSNSRSEMNVSTLELGDSALYLCASSVGDSTSYEQYFGPGTRLTVT.

The chain has TRBV6-5 and TRBJ2-1; D unresolved. The CDR3 is made up of 16 amino acids. Germline-derived CDR1 and CDR2 are MNHEY and SVGAGI. Trimming took off 2 bases at V and 3 bases at J, with 14 bases between the two ends. This CDR3 is CASSYKFETYYNEQFF. In nucleotides, the CDR3 is TGTGCCAGCAGTTACAAATTTGAGACTTACTACAATGAGCAGTTCTTC.

V gene TRBV29-1 combines with J gene TRBJ2-5; D might be TRBD1 (6 bases). V was cut by 7 bases and J by 5 bases, with 11 bases left in between. Germline V gene sequence: CDR1 SQVTM, CDR2 ANQGSEA. The CDR3 sequence is 11 residues long. The DNA of the CDR3 is TGCAGCGGCGGAGGACAGGAGACCCAGTACTTC. It is translated as CSGGGQETQYF.

The gene calls are TRBV6-5 and TRBJ2-7; D not certain. The V and J ends lost 7 bases and 2 bases respectively, with 15 bases between them. Looked up from germline, CDR1 is MNHEY and CDR2 is SVGAGI. CDR3 length: 14 amino acids. CDR3 amino acids: CASTHREIAYEQYF. CDR3 bases: TGTGCCAGCACTCACCGAGAGATAGCCTACGAGCAGTACTTC.

The CDR3 DNA is TGTGCCAGCAGCTTGGAGAGGGTTCAGTATTTT. Translating it yields CASSLERVQYF. The chain combines TRBV5-6 with TRBJ2-3, with a possible D match to TRBD2 (5 bases). Germline-derived CDR1 and CDR2 are SGHDT and YYEEEE. The CDR3 has 11 amino acids. Deletions cut 0 bases from V and 12 bases from J, with 8 bases between.

The chain has TRBV4-2 and TRBJ1-1; D ambiguous. Germline CDR1 and CDR2: LGHNA and YNFKEQ. V lost 4 bases and J lost 4, with 10 bases in between. The CDR3 extends over 13 amino acids. The CDR3 loop is CASSPVRGTEAFF. The CDR3 DNA follows: TGTGCCAGCAGCCCGGTCCGGGGCACTGAAGCTTTCTTT.

Points on this clone: The sample holds other DNA sequences that translate to the same CDR3. V and J are TRBV7-6 and TRBJ1-1, with D perhaps matching TRBD1 (6 bases). The germline V gene has CDR1 SGHVS and CDR2 FNYEAQ. This CDR3 region has 14 residues. Trimming left V 1 base short and J 4 bases short, with 10 bases between. The DNA of the CDR3 is TGTGCCAGCAGCTTAGGGGGGCGCGGCACTGAAGCTTTCTTT. Amino acid sequence: CASSLGGRGTEAFF.

This chain connects TRBV11-2 to TRBJ2-1; TRBD1 aligns across 8 bases. The junction had 6 bases not matched to a gene; V was cut back by 5 bases and J by 6 bases. Germline CDR1 SGHAT, CDR2 FQNNGV. The CDR3 consists of 14 residues. The CDR3 nucleotides read TGTGCCAGCAGCCAGGACAGGGTAGGCAATGAGCAGTTCTTC. It encodes CASSQDRVGNEQFF.

The V gene is TRBV7-9, the J gene TRBJ2-3; D call uncertain. With 1 base removed from V and 4 bases from J, the gap between germline ends came to 9 bases. The germline V gene has CDR1 SEHNR and CDR2 FQNEAQ (reference sequence). CDR3 length equals 14 residues. The CDR3 spells CASSLVVAADTQYF. The CDR3 DNA reads as TGTGCCAGCAGCTTAGTGGTAGCCGCAGATACGCAGTATTTT.